This is a list of T cell receptor beta chains from one sample in a study of T cells in Graves' hyperthyroidism and ophthalmopathy. Using its own MiXCR run on the multiplex PCR reads, TCRdb lists one record per CDR3 protein. The data contain about 500,000 distinct CDR3 sequences, 40% to 50% of them singletons. The sample consisted of peripheral blood or thyroid tissue (not recorded which). The receptors come from an adult woman with Graves' disease, either hyperthyroidism or ophthalmopathy (not recorded which). CDR3s include the opening cysteine and the closing phenylalanine or tryptophan. Size values are once, few and many counts, or a class for expanded clones, and some rows have none.

len	j_gene	abundance	v_gene	CDR3aa
13	TRBJ1-2	.	TRBV20-1	CSANPAGGDGYTF
12	TRBJ1-1	.	TRBV10-3	CAIRIQGAEAFF
13	TRBJ1-5	many	TRBV20-1	CSASGGAGQPQHF
13	TRBJ2-7	.	TRBV20-1	CSASGPRPYEQYF
15	TRBJ2-5	many	TRBV19	CASSIRRGLQETQYF
14	TRBJ2-5	once	TRBV11-1	CASGTSGAQETQYF
16	TRBJ2-7	.	TRBV3-1	CASSQAYGLAPYEQYF
14	TRBJ2-5	.	TRBV20-1	CAISPQGLQETQYF
17	TRBJ2-6	.	TRBV7-9	CASALVTGPSGANVLTF
16	TRBJ1-1	many	TRBV11-2	CASSSRDSSLNTEAFF
16	TRBJ2-1	.	TRBV24-1	CATSDSHRGHYNEQFF
17	TRBJ2-7	many	TRBV10-3	CAISENPSGLSSYEQYF
14	TRBJ1-2	.	TRBV7-2	CASSSWTGVNGYTF
12	TRBJ1-2	once	TRBV5-6	CASRWGGAGYTF
15	TRBJ2-5	many	TRBV7-2	CASSGLGLVVETQYF
15	TRBJ2-7	many	TRBV11-2	CASSLGLAGNYEQYF
15	TRBJ1-3	many	TRBV29-1	CSGKTGPHSGNTIYF
17	TRBJ1-2	many	TRBV7-9	CASSLLAVGDASYGYTF
14	TRBJ2-7	many	TRBV25-1	CASSELGLEGEQYF
14	TRBJ2-5	many	TRBV7-2	CASSFQGLEETQYF
13	TRBJ2-5	.	TRBV20-1	CSALAVKLETQYF
19	TRBJ1-4	.	TRBV5-1	CASSVGTGGPPSSYEKLFF
15	TRBJ1-2	.	TRBV12-3/TRBV12-4	CASTTDGAFRYGYTF
13	TRBJ1-1	.	TRBV7-2	CASSLVVGGEAFF
13	TRBJ2-7	.	TRBV29-1	CSLQGLAGDEQYF
14	TRBJ1-5	many	TRBV19	CASKPGLSNQPQHF
14	TRBJ1-1	many	TRBV7-2	CASSTDRGPTEAFF
13	TRBJ2-7	once	TRBV29-1	CSQGTGGHYEQYF
17	TRBJ2-2	many	TRBV5-1	CASSKTGTGSNTGELFF
16	TRBJ2-7	many	TRBV7-2	CASSPTPGQGAREQYF
12	TRBJ1-2	.	TRBV9	CASSSQDSGNTF
15	TRBJ2-7	.	TRBV12-3/TRBV12-4	CASSPTRDRAYEQYF
14	TRBJ1-5	many	TRBV15	CATSSGTGNQPQHF
12	TRBJ1-4	few	TRBV30	CAWSQGSEKLFF
12	TRBJ2-5	many	TRBV20-1	CSARLVQETQYF
12	TRBJ2-5	many	TRBV28	CASSAPRGTQYF
15	TRBJ1-5	once	TRBV20-1	CSANSGYNLNQPQHF
12	TRBJ1-6	many	TRBV30	CAWRPQNSPLHF
17	TRBJ2-7	few	TRBV9	CASGGTSWRAGTYEQYF
11	TRBJ2-6	many	TRBV29-1	CSVEGANVLTF
16	TRBJ2-3	.	TRBV7-2	CASSLVIGAGRDTQYF
14	TRBJ1-2	.	TRBV10-3	CASSLFSGGYGYTF
16	TRBJ2-2	many	TRBV7-2	CASSFGLAGVNGELFF
14	TRBJ2-7	.	TRBV10-3	CAIRGGQGEVEQYF
15	TRBJ2-2	.	TRBV6-6	CASTKGQPNTGELFF
12	TRBJ2-5	few	TRBV20-1	CSAPGGVETQYF
17	TRBJ2-6	.	TRBV12-3/TRBV12-4	CASSFRGDTSGANVLTF
14	TRBJ2-5	.	TRBV5-6	CASSLDQVGETQYF
15	TRBJ2-5	many	TRBV5-6	CASSFGLAGGETQYF